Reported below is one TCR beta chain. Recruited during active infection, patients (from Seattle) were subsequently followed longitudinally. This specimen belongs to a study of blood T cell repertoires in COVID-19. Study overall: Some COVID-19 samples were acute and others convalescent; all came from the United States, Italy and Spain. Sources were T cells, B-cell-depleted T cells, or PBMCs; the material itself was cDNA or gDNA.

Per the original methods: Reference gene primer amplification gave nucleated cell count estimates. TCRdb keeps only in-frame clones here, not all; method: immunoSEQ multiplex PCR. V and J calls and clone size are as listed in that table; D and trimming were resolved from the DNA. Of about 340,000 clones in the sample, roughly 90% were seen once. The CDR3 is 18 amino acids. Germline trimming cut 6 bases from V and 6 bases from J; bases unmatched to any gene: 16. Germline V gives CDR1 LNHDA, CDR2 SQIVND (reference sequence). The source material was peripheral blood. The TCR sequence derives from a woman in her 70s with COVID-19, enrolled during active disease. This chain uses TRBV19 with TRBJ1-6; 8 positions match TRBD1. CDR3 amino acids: CASSKAGHQGAFNSPLHF. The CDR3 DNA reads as TGTGCCAGTAGCAAGGCCGGCCATCAGGGGGCCTTTAATTCACCCCTCCACTTT.